Here is one TCR beta chain with its context. Its antigen is as yet unknown. Specified time point: newly diagnosed, previously untreated cHL patient sample. Thawed PBMCs were the source of CD4+ T cells, purified by magnetic negative selection. Peripheral samples used as comparators were newly diagnosed, untreated classical Hodgkin lymphoma PBMCs. This record comes from a study of PD-1 blockade in classical Hodgkin lymphoma. The study, taken as a whole, reports: Reported findings placed baseline TCR diversity lower in newly diagnosed patients (compared with healthy donors). Whatever underlies the repertoire differences (possibly disease activity or prior therapy) remains undefined.

Profiling relied on immunoSEQ multiplex PCR, and the TCRdb table lists in-frame clones only, not all of them. The data show around 23,000 clones, 75% to 90% seen once. Between the trimmed V and J ends, which lost 10 bases and 4 bases, there was a span of 11 bases. Germline CDR1 reads SGHVS; CDR2 reads FQNEAQ. The CDR3 has 11 residues. The clonotype originates from a human donor with classical Hodgkin lymphoma. The sample consisted of CD4+ T cells from blood. The chain recombines TRBV7-8 with TRBJ2-7; D is unclear. CDR3 DNA: TGTGCCATATCGGGCGGATACGAGCAGTACTTC. As protein: CAISGGYEQYF.